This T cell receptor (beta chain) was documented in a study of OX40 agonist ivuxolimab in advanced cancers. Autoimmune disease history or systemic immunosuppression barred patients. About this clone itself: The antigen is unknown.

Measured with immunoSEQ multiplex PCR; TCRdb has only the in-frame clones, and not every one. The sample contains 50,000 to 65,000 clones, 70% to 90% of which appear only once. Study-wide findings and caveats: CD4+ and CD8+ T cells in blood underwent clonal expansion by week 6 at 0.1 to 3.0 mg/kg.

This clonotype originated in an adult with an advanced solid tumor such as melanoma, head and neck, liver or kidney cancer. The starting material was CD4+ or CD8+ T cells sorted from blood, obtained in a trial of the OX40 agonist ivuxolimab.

The CDR3 is CASGTPGRVRSGELFF. The CDR3 nucleotides are TGTGCCAGCGGGACTCCGGGACGCGTAAGGTCGGGGGAGCTGTTTTTT. The rearrangement links TRBV28 to TRBJ2-2; maybe TRBD2 (6 bases). Per the germline V gene, CDR1 is MDHEN and CDR2 is SYDVKM. The CDR3 length is 16 residues. V dropped 8 bases and J dropped 8 bases, with 24 bases sitting between them. Full variable domain (outside the CDR3, taken from reference TRBV28 and TRBJ2-2): DVKVTQSSRYLVKRTGEKVFLECVQDMDHENMFWYRQDPGLGLRLIYFSYDVKMKEKGDIPEGYSVSREKKERFSLILESASTNQTSMYLCASGTPGRVRSGELFFGEGSRLTVL.